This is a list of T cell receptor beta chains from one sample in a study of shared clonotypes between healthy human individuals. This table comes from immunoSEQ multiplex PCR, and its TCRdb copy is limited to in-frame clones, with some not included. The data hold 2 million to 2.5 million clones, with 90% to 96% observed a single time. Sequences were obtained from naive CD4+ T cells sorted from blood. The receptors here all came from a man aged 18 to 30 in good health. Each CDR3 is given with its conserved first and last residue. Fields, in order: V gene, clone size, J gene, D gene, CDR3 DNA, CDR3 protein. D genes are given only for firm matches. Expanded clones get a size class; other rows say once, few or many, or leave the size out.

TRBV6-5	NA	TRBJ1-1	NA	TGTGCCAGCAGTCAAGGGGGAATCCTCAACACTGAAGCTTTCTTT	CASSQGGILNTEAFF
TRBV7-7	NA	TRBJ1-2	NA	TGTGCTAGCAGCTCACAGGGCCATCTTTATGGCTACACCTTC	CASSSQGHLYGYTF
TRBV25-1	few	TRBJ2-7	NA	TGTGCCAGCAGTGGCCCCGGCGGGGGCACGTACGAGCAGTACTTC	CASSGPGGGTYEQYF
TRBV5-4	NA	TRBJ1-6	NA	TGTGCCAGCAGCTTGGCCGGACGGAATAATTCACCCCTCCACTTT	CASSLAGRNNSPLHF
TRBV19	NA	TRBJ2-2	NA	TGTGCCAGTAGTGCCCTCGGACCCAACACCGGGGAGCTGTTTTTT	CASSALGPNTGELFF
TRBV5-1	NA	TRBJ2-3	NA	TGCGCCAGCAGCAGGGGGGACCCACCGCATACGCAGTATTTT	CASSRGDPPHTQYF
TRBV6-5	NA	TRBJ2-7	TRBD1	TGTGCCAGCAGTATCGGGACAGCCTCCTACGAGCAGTACTTC	CASSIGTASYEQYF
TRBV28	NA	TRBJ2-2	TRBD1	TGTGCCAGCAGTCCAACCGGGACAGGGGGAACCGGGGAGCTGTTTTTT	CASSPTGTGGTGELFF
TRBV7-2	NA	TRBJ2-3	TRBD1	TGTGCCAGCAGCCGGCCACAGGGGACAGATACGCAGTATTTT	CASSRPQGTDTQYF
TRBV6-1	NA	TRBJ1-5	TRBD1	TGTGCCAGCAGTCTCCAGGGGGCGAGTCAGCCCCAGCATTTT	CASSLQGASQPQHF
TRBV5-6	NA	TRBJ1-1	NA	TGTGCCAGCAGCTGGAGGGGGGACACTGAAGCTTTCTTT	CASSWRGDTEAFF
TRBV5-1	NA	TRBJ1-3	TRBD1	TGCGCCAGCAGCTCGGGGGGACAGGGACTATCTGGAAACACCATATATTTT	CASSSGGQGLSGNTIYF
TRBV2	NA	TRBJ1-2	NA	TGTGCCAGCAGTGAAGGTTATAGCTACACCTTC	CASSEGYSYTF
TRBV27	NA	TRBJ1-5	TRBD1	TGTGCCAGCAGTTTACGGCAGGGGGATCAGCCCCAGCATTTT	CASSLRQGDQPQHF
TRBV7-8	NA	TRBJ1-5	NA	TGTGCCAGCAGCTTAACATGGGAGGGTCAGCCCCAGCATTTT	CASSLTWEGQPQHF
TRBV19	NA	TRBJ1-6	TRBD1	TGTGCCGCGTCCCGGGACAGGGAAAGAAATTCACCCCTCCACTTT	CAASRDRERNSPLHF
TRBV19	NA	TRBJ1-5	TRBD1	TGTGCCAGTAGTATGACAGGGTATATTCAGCCCCAGCATTTT	CASSMTGYIQPQHF
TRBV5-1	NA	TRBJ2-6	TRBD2	TGCGCCAGCAGGGCCCGACTATCTAGCGGGGGACCCTCTGGGGCCAACGTCCTGACTTTC	CASRARLSSGGPSGANVLTF
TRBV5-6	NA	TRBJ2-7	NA	TGTGCCAGCAGCCAGTGGCGGTACGAGCAGTACTTC	CASSQWRYEQYF
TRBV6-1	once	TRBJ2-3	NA	TGTGCCAGCAGTGAAGCTTGGGGGCCAGACAACACAGATACGCAGTATTTT	CASSEAWGPDNTDTQYF
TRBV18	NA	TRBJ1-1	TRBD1	TGTGCCAGCTCACCCGGCGGACAGGGGTCGGGCACTGAAGCTTTCTTT	CASSPGGQGSGTEAFF
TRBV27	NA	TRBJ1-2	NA	TGTGCCAGCAGTTCCTACCCCACCCCGACAGGAGGCTATGGCTACACCTTC	CASSSYPTPTGGYGYTF
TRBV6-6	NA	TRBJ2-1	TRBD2	TGTGCCAGCAGTTATACTAGCGGGAGCTATGAGCAGTTCTTC	CASSYTSGSYEQFF
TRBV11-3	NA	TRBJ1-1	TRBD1	TGTGCCAGCAGCTTGAGGACAGGGGGCGGGAACACTGAAGCTTTCTTT	CASSLRTGGGNTEAFF
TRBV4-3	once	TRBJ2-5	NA	TGCGCCAGCAGCCAAGTTAGTTTGGAGACCCAGTACTTC	CASSQVSLETQYF
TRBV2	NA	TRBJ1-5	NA	TGTGCCAGCAGTGAAGAGGGGGTCTCGATCAATCAGCCCCAGCATTTT	CASSEEGVSINQPQHF
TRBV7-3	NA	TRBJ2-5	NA	TGTGCCAGCAGCGGTGCGGAAGAGACCCAGTACTTC	CASSGAEETQYF
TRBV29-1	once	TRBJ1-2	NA	TGCAGCGTTACGACACTCGCTAACTATGGCTACACCTTC	CSVTTLANYGYTF
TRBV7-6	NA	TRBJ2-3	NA	TGTGCCAGCAGCCTAATGAGACCAGATACGCAGTATTTT	CASSLMRPDTQYF
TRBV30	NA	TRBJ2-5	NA	TGTGCCTGGAGTAAGGGGGGCCGGGGGACCCAGTACTTC	CAWSKGGRGTQYF
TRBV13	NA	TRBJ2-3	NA	TGTGCCAGCAGCTTAGGGAAGAATACGCAGTATTTT	CASSLGKNTQYF
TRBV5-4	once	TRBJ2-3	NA	TGTGCCAGCAGCACTTCGGGGGATACGCAGTATTTT	CASSTSGDTQYF
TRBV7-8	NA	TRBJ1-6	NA	TGTGCCAGCAGCGATCGACCGGGCCTATCTAATTCACCCCTCCACTTT	CASSDRPGLSNSPLHF
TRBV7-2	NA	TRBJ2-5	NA	TGTGCCAGCAGCTCGTGGGGAGTACAAGAGACCCAGTACTTC	CASSSWGVQETQYF
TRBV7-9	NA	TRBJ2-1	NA	TGTGCCAGCAGCCCCGGGACTTACGTGGACGAGCAGTTCTTC	CASSPGTYVDEQFF
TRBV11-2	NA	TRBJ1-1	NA	TGTGCCAGCAGCTTGGGGCTCGGAGAGAACACTGAAGCTTTCTTT	CASSLGLGENTEAFF
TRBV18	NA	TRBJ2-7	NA	TGTGCCAGCTCACCAGAGATCGAGGGCGAGCAGTACTTC	CASSPEIEGEQYF
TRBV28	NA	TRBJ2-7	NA	TGTGCCAGCAGTTTATCTCCTAGTAGGTGGGGGGATGGTGAGCAGTACTTC	CASSLSPSRWGDGEQYF
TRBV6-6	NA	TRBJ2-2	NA	TGTGCCAGCAACAACGGAGGGGACACCGGGGAGCTGTTTTTT	CASNNGGDTGELFF
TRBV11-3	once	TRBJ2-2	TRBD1	TGTGCCAGCAGCTCAGGGGACAGTAACACCGGGGAGCTGTTTTTT	CASSSGDSNTGELFF
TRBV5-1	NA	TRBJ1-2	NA	TGCGCCAGCAGCCAAGGACAGAGCCTACTCTATGGCTACACCTTC	CASSQGQSLLYGYTF
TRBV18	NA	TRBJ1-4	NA	TGTGCCAGCTCCCGGGACACCTTAACTCCTACAACTAATGAAAAACTGTTTTTT	CASSRDTLTPTTNEKLFF
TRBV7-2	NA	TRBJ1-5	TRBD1	TGTGCCAGCAGCTACGGGACAGGGAGAGGGTTGGGCAATCAGCCCCAGCATTTT	CASSYGTGRGLGNQPQHF
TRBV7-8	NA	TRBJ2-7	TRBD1	TGTGCCAGCAGCCTTAGGGACAGCTCCTACGAGCAGTACTTC	CASSLRDSSYEQYF
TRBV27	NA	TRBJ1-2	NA	TGTGCCAGCAGTAGGGGGGAGGGGTATGGCTACACCTTC	CASSRGEGYGYTF
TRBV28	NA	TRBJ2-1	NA	TGTGCCAGCAGAGGGAGCTCCTACAATGAGCAGTTCTTC	CASRGSSYNEQFF
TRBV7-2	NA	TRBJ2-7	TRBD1	TGTGCCAGCAGCTTAATCGGGACAGGGGGTTCCTACGAGCAGTACTTC	CASSLIGTGGSYEQYF
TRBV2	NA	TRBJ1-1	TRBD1	TGTGCCTCGACCGGGACAGGAGGTGAGACTGAAGCTTTCTTT	CASTGTGGETEAFF
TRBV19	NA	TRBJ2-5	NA	TGTGCCAGTAGTATTGAAGAGACCCAGTACTTC	CASSIEETQYF
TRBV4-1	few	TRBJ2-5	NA	TGCGCCAGCAGCCAACTGGGTGAAGAGACCCAGTACTTC	CASSQLGEETQYF
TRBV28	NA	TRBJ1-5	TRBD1	TGTGCCAGCAGTTTAGTGGCAGGGGGTCAGCCCCAGCATTTT	CASSLVAGGQPQHF
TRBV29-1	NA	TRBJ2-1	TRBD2	TGCAGCGCCGAGACTAGCGGGAGGGCCGTAACCTACAATGAGCAGTTCTTC	CSAETSGRAVTYNEQFF
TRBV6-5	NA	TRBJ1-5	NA	TGTGCCAGCAGTAATGGACTCAATTTAGGGCAGCCCCAGCATTTT	CASSNGLNLGQPQHF
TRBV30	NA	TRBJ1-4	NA	TGTGCCTGGAGTCTCCCGGCCCGGGGGCTTGAAAAACTGTTTTTT	CAWSLPARGLEKLFF
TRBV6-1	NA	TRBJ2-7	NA	TGTGCCAGCAGTGCGAACGGGGTGCCTGGGCAGTACTTC	CASSANGVPGQYF
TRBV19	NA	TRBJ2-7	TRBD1	TGTGCCAGTAGTATAAAGGAGGCAGGGGGCCCATACGAGCAGTACTTC	CASSIKEAGGPYEQYF
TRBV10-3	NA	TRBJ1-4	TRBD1	TGTGCCATCAGCGACAGGGGGCCGACTAATGAAAAACTGTTTTTT	CAISDRGPTNEKLFF